The entry below describes one T cell receptor beta chain. Assay: immunoSEQ multiplex PCR; the TCRdb copy retains only in-frame clones and omits some. The sample lists roughly 120,000 clones, just under 95% occurring once. The sample belongs to a study of T cell responses to AZD1222 COVID-19 vaccine. Trimming left V 2 bases short and J 7 bases short, with 6 bases between. The CDR3 has 12 amino acids. Germline CDR1 and CDR2: LGHDT and YNNKEL (reference sequence). The sample here was peripheral blood, taken 28 days after the second AZD1222 dose. The TCR originated in an adult who received the AZD1222 COVID-19 vaccine. The V gene is TRBV3-1 (or the pseudogene TRBV3-2), the J gene TRBJ1-5; D not certain. CDR3: CASSQPGQPQHF. The CDR3 nucleotides read TGTGCCAGCAGCCAACCGGGGCAGCCCCAGCATTTT.